The TCR beta chain described here comes from a study of cytomegalovirus exposure and HLA in healthy donors. On the study more broadly: Across 300 to 400 genotyped donors, roughly 80% landed in the Caucasian-associated ancestry cluster.

Primers included in the PCR were 60 Vbeta and 13 Jbeta primers. The assay was immunoSEQ multiplex PCR, and TCRdb's table has in-frame clones only and misses some. With about 140,000 clones in the sample, the ten largest clones hold about 2.5%. Everyone who donated was a healthy bone marrow donor. At sampling all donors were nominally healthy, likely with unrecorded immune exposures. CDR1 and CDR2 (germline): SGHRS, YFSETQ. With 0 bases removed from V and 4 bases from J, the gap between germline ends came to 9 bases. The CDR3 covers 14 residues. This TCR was sampled from a man aged 35 to 55 in good health and CMV-seronegative. Sample: PBMCs. The J gene is TRBJ2-3, the V gene TRBV5-1; TRBD2 might be the D (6 bases). Here the CDR3 reads CASSLEGTSDTQYF. The CDR3 coding sequence is TGCGCCAGCAGCTTGGAGGGGACTTCAGATACGCAGTATTTT.